The 22 T cell receptor beta chains below all came from one sample that was sequenced in a study of blood T cell repertoires in COVID-19. TCRdb keeps only in-frame clones here, not all; method: immunoSEQ multiplex PCR. The data hold more than 200,000 clones, with over 65% observed a single time. The specimen sequenced was peripheral blood. The receptors were sampled from a woman aged 70-85 years with active or convalescent COVID-19.

The V gene is TRBV5-8, the J gene TRBJ2-3; 14 bases fit TRBD2. The CDR3 is 18 amino acids. CDR1 and CDR2 (germline): SGHTS, YDEGEE. V shed 3 bases, J shed 3 bases, and the junction held 9 bases outside the gene matches. CDR3 sequence reads: CASSWAGTSGSGTDTQYF. CDR3 nucleotide sequence: TGTGCCAGCAGCTGGGCCGGGACTAGCGGGAGCGGGACAGATACGCAGTATTTT.

The chain couples TRBV2 to TRBJ2-6; 7 bases map to TRBD2. After removal of 5 bases from V and 4 bases from J, the junction contained 11 bases not matched to a gene. CDR1 is SNHLY, CDR2 FYNNEI, per germline. The length of the CDR3 is 17 residues. Here the CDR3 DNA reads TGTGCCAGCAGTCCCATTGGGGGGGAGGCCGGGGCCAACGTCCTGACTTTC. This sequence encodes CASSPIGGEAGANVLTF.

The chain employs TRBV7-9 and TRBJ1-6; TRBD1 aligns across 7 bases. V gave up 5 bases and J gave up 0 bases; unmatched junction bases: 13. The CDR3 totals 19 residues. Germline CDR1 SEHNR, CDR2 FQNEAQ (reference sequence). CDR3 sequence reads: CASSKGDRVGSSYNSPLHF. CDR3 nucleotides: TGTGCCAGCAGCAAGGGAGACAGGGTGGGGAGCTCCTATAATTCACCCCTCCACTTT.

This clone was recorded once. This chain uses TRBV27 with TRBJ2-3, with 9 bases aligning to TRBD2. This CDR3 contains 13 residues. Germline CDR1 is MNHEY and CDR2 is SMNVEV (reference sequence). With V trimmed by 10 bases and J by 2 bases, 4 bases remained unmatched. In nucleotides, the CDR3 is TGTGCCACCCAGCGGGAGGCCACAGATACGCAGTATTTT. It encodes CATQREATDTQYF.

This clone was detected ten times or more. This chain links TRBV2 with TRBJ1-1; 7 bases match TRBD1. V lost 7 bases, J lost 5 bases, and 7 bases stayed unmatched. This CDR3 spans 13 amino acids. The germline CDR1 and CDR2 sequences are SNHLY and FYNNEI. DNA of the CDR3: TGTGCCAGCACAAAGGGGGCCGGGACTGAAGCTTTCTTT. Translated, it gives CASTKGAGTEAFF.

This rearrangement joins TRBV29-1 to TRBJ1-4, with a tentative D call TRBD1 (5 bases). Germline V gene lookup returns CDR1 SQVTM and CDR2 ANQGSEA. V dropped 6 bases and J dropped 6 bases, with 11 bases sitting between them. The CDR3 loop spans 12 amino acids. CDR3 coding DNA: TGCAGCGTGCAGGGTGGGGATGAAAAACTGTTTTTT. Translation: CSVQGGDEKLFF. The full variable domain, completed using reference TRBV29-1 and TRBJ1-4, is SAVISQKPSRDICQRGTSLTIQCQVDSQVTMMFWYRQQPGQSLTLIATANQGSEATYESGFVIDKFPISRPNLTFSTLTVSNMSPEDSSIYLCSVQGGDEKLFFGSGTQLSVL.

In its sample, this clone was seen once. V and J are TRBV25-1 and TRBJ2-1; TRBD1 is a possible D gene (5 bases). This CDR3 contains 16 residues. V was clipped by 1 base and J by 2 bases, with 12 bases between them. The germline V gene has CDR1 MGHDK and CDR2 SYGVNS. The CDR3 loop is CASSELAGLPYNEQFF. The CDR3 nucleotides read TGTGCCAGCAGTGAATTGGCAGGGCTACCCTACAATGAGCAGTTCTTC. The whole variable domain, filled in from reference TRBV25-1 and TRBJ2-1, reads EADIYQTPRYLVIGTGKKITLECSQTMGHDKMYWYQQDPGMELHLIHYSYGVNSTEKGDLSSESTVSRIRTEHFPLTLESARPSHTSQYLCASSELAGLPYNEQFFGPGTRLTVL.

A single count supports this clone. CDR3 region: CASSQSPQAGGIGTGELFF. In DNA form, the CDR3 reads TGCGCCAGCAGCCAATCCCCCCAGGCCGGGGGTATAGGTACCGGGGAGCTGTTTTTT. This sequence joins TRBV4-1 and TRBJ2-2; D perhaps matches TRBD2 (6 bases). With 2 bases removed from V and 5 bases from J, the gap between germline ends came to 24 bases. The germline V gene encodes CDR1 MGHRA and CDR2 YSYEKL. The CDR3 contains 19 residues.

V usage is TRBV11-2 and J usage is TRBJ2-3, with 11 bases that match TRBD2. This CDR3 spans 16 amino acids. V shed 5 bases, J shed 2 bases, and the junction held 6 bases outside the gene matches. The germline CDR1 and CDR2 sequences are SGHAT and FQNNGV. The CDR3 protein is CASSARLAGPTDTQYF. In nucleotides, the CDR3 is TGTGCCAGCAGCGCAAGACTAGCGGGGCCCACAGATACGCAGTATTTT.

V usage is TRBV28 and J usage is TRBJ1-1; D gene ambiguous. Per germline, CDR1 MDHEN and CDR2 SYDVKM. CDR3 length: 11 amino acids. The V end lost 5 bases, the J end lost 7 bases, and 8 bases lay between the germline ends. For the CDR3, the DNA is TGTGCCAGCAGTAATCTAGGTGAAGCTTTCTTT. It yields the protein CASSNLGEAFF.

This clone was seen only a few times. V and J are TRBV7-6 and TRBJ2-7; the match to TRBD2 covers 7 bases. The CDR3 totals 14 residues. Germline assignment: CDR1 SGHVS and CDR2 FNYEAQ. After removal of 5 bases from V and 0 bases from J, the junction contained 4 bases not matched to a gene. The CDR3: CASSPQRDSYEQYF. In DNA, the CDR3 is TGTGCCAGCAGCCCTCAGCGGGACTCCTACGAGCAGTACTTC.

V and J are TRBV2 and TRBJ1-5; D not certain. V was clipped by 5 bases and J by 7 bases, with 9 bases between them. From germline, CDR1 is SNHLY and CDR2 FYNNEI. CDR3 length equals 12 residues. This CDR3 is CASSQGSQPQHF. The CDR3 nucleotides read TGTGCCAGCAGTCAAGGGAGCCAGCCCCAGCATTTT.

This clone has only one observation. The chain couples TRBV30 to TRBJ1-4; the D gene is possibly TRBD1 (5 bases). Trimming pared 3 bases from V and 3 bases from J, leaving 26 bases between. In germline, CDR1 is GTSNPN, CDR2 SVGIG (reference sequence). CDR3 length equals 19 residues. The CDR3 DNA reads TGTGCCTGGAGCGTTGGGACTTTCTACTCCCTGGGACCTAATGAAAAACTGTTTTTT. It specifies CAWSVGTFYSLGPNEKLFF.

The V gene is TRBV11-2, the J gene TRBJ2-2; D is possibly TRBD1 (6 bases). The germline V gene has CDR1 SGHAT and CDR2 FQNNGV. V was trimmed by 4 bases and J by 6 bases, leaving 15 bases between them. The CDR3 has 15 residues. This chain's CDR3 is CASSWGRQAAGELFF. CDR3 sequence (DNA): TGTGCCAGCAGCTGGGGGAGACAGGCGGCCGGGGAGCTGTTTTTT.

The chain combines TRBV15 with TRBJ1-3, with 7 positions matching TRBD1. Germline lookup yields CDR1 LNHNV and CDR2 YYDKDF (reference sequence). The CDR3 has 15 amino acids. V trimming: 2 bases; J trimming: 1 base; junction bases outside the gene matches: 2. In nucleotides, the CDR3 is TGTGCCACCAGCAGAAACAGGGGATCTGGAAACACCATATATTTT. This sequence encodes CATSRNRGSGNTIYF. Combining the CDR3 with reference TRBV15 and TRBJ1-3 gives the whole variable domain DAMVIQNPRYQVTQFGKPVTLSCSQTLNHNVMYWYQQKSSQAPKLLFHYYDKDFNNEADTPDNFQSRRPNTSFCFLDIRSPGLGDTAMYLCATSRNRGSGNTIYFGEGSWLTVV.

The rearrangement joins TRBV11-3 to TRBJ2-3, with 7 bases that match TRBD1. The CDR3 loop spans 17 amino acids. Germline-derived CDR1 and CDR2 are SGHNT and YENEEA. V lost 4 bases and J lost 3; bases outside the gene matches: 13. The CDR3 protein is CASSSGSGTEGTDTQYF. Written as DNA, the CDR3 is TGTGCCAGCAGCTCGGGATCCGGGACAGAGGGAACAGATACGCAGTATTTT.

The chain couples TRBV7-2 to TRBJ1-3; D is unclear. Germline-derived CDR1 and CDR2 are SGHTA and FQGNSA. Trimming stripped 3 bases from V and 2 bases from J, with 17 bases between. This CDR3 is built from 17 residues. CDR3 bases: TGTGCCAGCAGCTTCAAGGGCGGGGAAGTCGCTGGAAACACCATATATTTT. Amino acid sequence: CASSFKGGEVAGNTIYF.

A single count supports this clone. The chain is built from TRBV6-5 and TRBJ2-5, with 8 positions matching TRBD2. There are 14 residues in the CDR3. Trimming cost V 2 bases and J 4 bases; bases outside gene matches: 3. CDR1 MNHEY and CDR2 SVGAGI come from the germline V gene. Here the CDR3 reads CASSYQRGPETQYF. As DNA, the CDR3 is TGTGCCAGCAGTTACCAGCGGGGGCCAGAGACCCAGTACTTC.

This clone came up a few times. CDR3 nucleotides: TGTGCCAGCAGTTCCCGTTCCCCTCTTGATGAGCAGTTCTTC. Translating it yields CASSSRSPLDEQFF. This rearrangement joins TRBV28 to TRBJ2-1; D unclear. The V gene lost 4 bases and the J gene lost 8 bases, with 15 bases spanning the gap. From germline, CDR1 is MDHEN and CDR2 SYDVKM. This CDR3 spans 14 amino acids.

The chain uses TRBV30 and TRBJ1-1; TRBD1 matches 7 bases. With V trimmed by 2 bases and J by 0 bases, 6 bases remained unmatched. Germline V gene data show CDR1 as GTSNPN and CDR2 as SVGIG (reference sequence). The CDR3 is 15 residues long. CDR3 bases: TGTGCCTGGAGTCCCCTGGGACAGTTGAACACTGAAGCTTTCTTT. It is translated as CAWSPLGQLNTEAFF.

This sequence joins TRBV12-3 or TRBV12-4 and TRBJ1-6, with unresolved D. The CDR3 totals 13 residues. Trimming left V 6 bases short and J 9 bases short, with 12 bases between. This CDR3 is CASSFLGSSPLHF. CDR3 in DNA: TGTGCCAGCAGCTTCTTAGGGAGTTCACCCCTCCACTTT.

The V and J genes are TRBV24-1 and TRBJ1-2, with D perhaps matching TRBD1 (6 bases). Per the germline V gene, CDR1 is KGHDR and CDR2 is SFDVKD. CDR3 length: 15 amino acids. Trimming removed 3 bases from V and 2 bases from J, with 12 bases in between. The CDR3, as DNA: TGTGCCACCAGTGATCCGCCCACAGGGAACTATGGCTACACCTTC. Translating it yields CATSDPPTGNYGYTF.